The next 31 T cell receptor beta chains were all read from a single sample in a study of cytomegalovirus exposure and HLA in healthy donors. The primer mix had 60 Vbeta and 13 Jbeta primers. The protocol was immunoSEQ multiplex PCR, while the TCRdb copy is restricted to in-frame clones and leaves out a portion. The table has roughly 180,000 clones, over 75% seen once; the top ten hold approximately 2.1%. The source material was PBMCs. Source of these receptors: a woman aged 25-40 years in good health and CMV-seronegative.

The V call is TRBV6-1, the J call TRBJ1-4, with 9 nucleotides matching TRBD1. Germline V lookup: CDR1 MNHNS, CDR2 SASEGT. Trimming removed 6 bases from V and 7 bases from J; junction bases left unmatched: 6. The length of the CDR3 is 14 residues. The CDR3 protein is CASRPGQGIEKLFF. CDR3 DNA: TGTGCCAGCAGACCCGGACAGGGGATTGAAAAACTGTTTTTT.

This clone appeared once. The J gene is TRBJ1-3, the V gene TRBV15, with 10 bases matching TRBD1. Germline trimming cut 4 bases from V and 3 bases from J; bases unmatched to any gene: 6. The CDR3 is 16 residues long. The germline gives CDR1 LNHNV, CDR2 YYDKDF (reference sequence). This CDR3 is CATSIDRGPFGNTIYF. The CDR3 DNA is TGTGCCACCAGCATAGACAGGGGGCCTTTTGGAAACACCATATATTTT.

The V call is TRBV6-6, the J call TRBJ1-5; D call uncertain. Trimming cost V 6 bases and J 7 bases, with 10 bases left between them. The V gene's germline CDR1 is MNHNY and CDR2 SVGAGI (reference sequence). The CDR3 totals 12 residues. CDR3 nucleotide sequence: TGTGCCAGCAGCTCCAGGTTGCAGCCCCAGCATTTT. It yields the protein CASSSRLQPQHF.

This clone has a single count. V gene TRBV7-3 combines with J gene TRBJ2-5; maybe TRBD2 (6 bases). Germline values: CDR1 SGHTA, CDR2 FQGTGA. V was clipped by 2 bases and J by 6 bases, with 13 bases between them. The CDR3 has 14 residues. This chain's CDR3 is CASSLEASEKTQYF. The CDR3 region has the DNA TGTGCCAGCAGCTTAGAGGCTAGCGAGAAGACCCAGTACTTC.

CDR3 protein: CASSLETVNQPQHF. CDR3 in DNA: TGTGCCAGCAGCTTAGAGACAGTTAATCAGCCCCAGCATTTT. The chain joins TRBV7-2 to TRBJ1-5; tentative D call: TRBD1 (5 bases). This CDR3 comprises 14 residues. CDR1 SGHTA and CDR2 FQGNSA come from the germline V gene. V was shortened by 1 base and J by 4 bases, with 8 bases between the two germline ends. The full variable domain, rest sourced from reference TRBV7-2 and TRBJ1-5, is GAGVSQSPSNKVTEKGKDVELRCDPISGHTALYWYRQSLGQGLEFLIYFQGNSAPDKSGLPSDRFSAERTGGSVSTLTIQRTQQEDSAVYLCASSLETVNQPQHFGDGTRLSIL.

The V gene is TRBV9, the J gene TRBJ2-7; perhaps TRBD1 as D (6 bases). Germline CDR1 reads SGDLS; CDR2 reads YYNGEE. The CDR3 extends over 15 amino acids. The ends were cut back, 3 bases at V and 4 bases at J, with 17 bases in the middle. For the CDR3, the DNA is TGTGCCAGCAGCGAACGGACCGGGACAACTTACGAGCAGTACTTC. As protein: CASSERTGTTYEQYF.

This sequence joins TRBV27 and TRBJ2-7; D is perhaps TRBD1 (6 bases). Germline CDR1 reads MNHEY; CDR2 reads SMNVEV (reference sequence). Trimming stripped 7 bases from V and 3 bases from J, with 19 bases between. The CDR3 is 15 amino acids. CDR3: CASTPLDGRGYEQYF. The DNA for the CDR3 is TGTGCCAGCACCCCTCTGGACGGCAGGGGCTACGAGCAGTACTTC.

The chain recombines TRBV6-5 with TRBJ2-1; D not resolved. The CDR3 loop spans 12 amino acids. Trimming stripped 0 bases from V and 14 bases from J, with 11 bases between. Germline V gene lookup returns CDR1 MNHEY and CDR2 SVGAGI. DNA of the CDR3: TGTGCCAGCAGTTACTCTAACAGCCCTGAGTTCTTC. Its protein product is CASSYSNSPEFF.

The rearrangement links TRBV5-6 to TRBJ1-2; TRBD1 aligns across 7 bases. The CDR3 spans 14 residues. J was trimmed by 2 bases and V by 3 bases; bases with no gene match: 4. Per germline, CDR1 SGHDT and CDR2 YYEEEE. As DNA, the CDR3 is TGTGCCAGCAGCTGGAGGGACAGAAACTATGGCTACACCTTC. The encoded protein is CASSWRDRNYGYTF.

This chain joins TRBV4-2 and TRBJ1-6; a possible D gene is TRBD1 (6 bases). Germline V lookup: CDR1 LGHNA, CDR2 YNFKEQ. V shed 2 bases and J shed 0 bases, with 14 bases lying between them. The CDR3 has 18 amino acids. DNA for the CDR3: TGTGCCAGCAGCCAAACCGACAGGAGGAGCTCCTATAATTCACCCCTCCACTTT. Residues: CASSQTDRRSSYNSPLHF.

The chain has TRBV7-2 and TRBJ1-6; D perhaps matches TRBD1 (5 bases). Germline assignment: CDR1 SGHTA and CDR2 FQGNSA. The V and J ends lost 0 bases and 7 bases respectively, with 28 bases between them. The CDR3 is made up of 21 amino acids. CDR3 amino acids: CASSLAPSGSFGTWLNSPLHF. The CDR3 nucleotides read TGTGCCAGCAGCTTAGCTCCCTCCGGATCCTTCGGGACTTGGTTGAATTCACCCCTCCACTTT.

The gene calls are TRBV9 and TRBJ2-2, with TRBD1 matching 7 bases. V lost 6 bases and J lost 0; bases outside the gene matches: 8. The CDR3 has 16 amino acids. CDR1 SGDLS and CDR2 YYNGEE come from the germline V gene. This CDR3 reads CASTLTGDPNTGELFF. CDR3 DNA sequence: TGTGCCAGCACCCTAACAGGGGATCCGAACACCGGGGAGCTGTTTTTT.

The chain combines TRBV6-1 with TRBJ1-6; 7 nucleotides match TRBD1. Germline assignment: CDR1 MNHNS and CDR2 SASEGT. This CDR3 is 15 amino acids long. V was clipped by 1 base and J by 7 bases; unmatched bases: 4. The CDR3 bases are TGTGCCAGCAGTGAAGGGGGACAGAGAAATTCACCCCTCCACTTT. The encoded protein is CASSEGGQRNSPLHF.

Here the CDR3 reads CATSRDWGGLGASYEQYF. In nucleotides, the CDR3 is TGTGCCACCAGCAGAGATTGGGGGGGGCTGGGGGCCTCCTACGAGCAGTACTTC. The J gene is TRBJ2-7, the V gene TRBV15, with D possibly being TRBD2 (7 bases). V gave up 0 bases and J gave up 0 bases, with 18 bases separating them. The germline gives CDR1 LNHNV, CDR2 YYDKDF (reference sequence). This CDR3 has 18 residues.

This chain links TRBV6-5 with TRBJ2-5, with D tentatively TRBD1 (6 bases). The DNA end lines up better with TRBJ2-7; the J call may be wrong. The CDR3 covers 15 residues. Per the germline V gene, CDR1 is MNHEY and CDR2 is SVGAGI. The CDR3: CASSYGQSSSYEQYF. DNA for the CDR3: TGTGCCAGCAGTTACGGACAGTCGAGCTCCTACGAGCAGTACTTC.

The CDR3 nucleotides read TGTGCCTGGAGTGAGGGACAGGGAGGATCACCCCTCCACTTT. Its protein product is CAWSEGQGGSPLHF. The V and J genes are TRBV30 and TRBJ1-6; 9 bases match TRBD1. This CDR3 has 14 amino acids. The V and J ends lost 1 base and 10 bases, in that order; junction bases with no gene match: 5. Germline CDR1 is GTSNPN and CDR2 is SVGIG (reference sequence).

The chain employs TRBV6-4 and TRBJ2-1, with D possibly matching TRBD1 (6 bases). This CDR3 spans 15 amino acids. Trimming removed 3 bases from V and 3 bases from J, with 12 bases in between. Germline CDR1 and CDR2: MRHNA and SNTAGT. The CDR3 nucleotides read TGTGCCAGCAGTGAAAGCCCAGGGGACTACAATGAGCAGTTCTTC. It translates to CASSESPGDYNEQFF.

The rearrangement links TRBV7-8 to TRBJ2-5; 7 positions match TRBD1. The CDR3 is made up of 15 amino acids. V shed 2 bases, J shed 5 bases, and the junction held 8 bases outside the gene matches. Germline V CDR1 and CDR2: SGHVS, FQNEAQ. For the CDR3, the DNA is TGTGCCAGCAGCTTACTGACAGGGATGGAGGAGACCCAGTACTTC. This translates into CASSLLTGMEETQYF. Complete variable domain (other parts from reference TRBV7-8 and TRBJ2-5): GAGVSQSPRYKVAKRGQDVALRCDPISGHVSLFWYQQALGQGPEFLTYFQNEAQLDKSGLPSDRFFAERPEGSVSTLKIQRTQQEDSAVYLCASSLLTGMEETQYFGPGTRLLVL.

This clone was recorded once. The V call is TRBV6-1, the J call TRBJ1-1; D unclear. V gave up 5 bases and J gave up 6 bases, with 13 bases separating them. CDR3 length equals 13 residues. The germline V gene encodes CDR1 MNHNS and CDR2 SASEGT. The CDR3 is CASSFGIYAEAFF. The CDR3 nucleotides read TGTGCCAGCAGTTTCGGGATTTACGCTGAAGCTTTCTTT.

V usage is TRBV7-3 and J usage is TRBJ2-4; possibly TRBD2 for D (6 bases). The CDR3 sequence is 15 residues long. Germline CDR1 is SGHTA and CDR2 is FQGTGA. The ends were cut back, 3 bases at V and 3 bases at J, with 12 bases in the middle. The CDR3 region is CASSFGQGGKNIQYF. The DNA for the CDR3 is TGTGCCAGCAGCTTCGGGCAGGGAGGCAAAAACATTCAGTACTTC.

V and J are TRBV11-3 and TRBJ1-1; the match to TRBD1 covers 9 bases. CDR1 and CDR2 from the germline V gene are SGHNT and YENEEA. Trimming removed 5 bases from V and 1 base from J; junction bases left unmatched: 5. CDR3 size: 15 residues. CDR3 coding DNA: TGTGCCAGCAGCCCTGGGACAGGGCGGAACACTGAAGCTTTCTTT. Its protein is CASSPGTGRNTEAFF.

The chain has TRBV2 and TRBJ1-5; D call uncertain. The V end lost 3 bases, the J end lost 1 base, and 10 bases lay between the germline ends. This CDR3 comprises 15 residues. Looked up from germline, CDR1 is SNHLY and CDR2 is FYNNEI. The chain's CDR3 is CASSERGLSNQPQHF. In nucleotides, the CDR3 is TGTGCCAGCAGTGAGCGGGGTTTGAGCAATCAGCCCCAGCATTTT. Based on the CDR3 plus reference TRBV2 and TRBJ1-5, the full variable domain is EPEVTQTPSHQVTQMGQEVILRCVPISNHLYFYWYRQILGQKVEFLVSFYNNEISEKSEIFDDQFSVERPDGSNFTLKIRSTKLEDSAMYFCASSERGLSNQPQHFGDGTRLSIL.

The rearrangement links TRBV15 to TRBJ2-1; TRBD2 matches at 7 bases. This CDR3 is built from 17 residues. Unmatched junction bases numbered 9, after V lost 0 bases and J lost 4 bases. Per the germline V gene, CDR1 is LNHNV and CDR2 is YYDKDF (reference sequence). The CDR3 region has the DNA TGTGCCACCAGCAGAGATACGGCTAGCGGCATGTACAATGAGCAGTTCTTC. Protein product: CATSRDTASGMYNEQFF.

This clone occurred once. V gene TRBV29-1 combines with J gene TRBJ1-1; TRBD1 aligns across 7 bases. Trimming at V came to 2 bases and at J to 0 bases, leaving 6 bases not matched to a gene. This CDR3 region has 15 residues. CDR1 SQVTM and CDR2 ANQGSEA come from the germline V gene. The CDR3 DNA is TGCAGCGTTGAACCACCCAGGGGGGTGAACACTGAAGCTTTCTTT. Its translation is CSVEPPRGVNTEAFF.

This chain joins TRBV4-2 and TRBJ2-3; 9 nucleotides align to TRBD2. The germline V gene has CDR1 LGHNA and CDR2 YNFKEQ. V gave up 2 bases and J gave up 6 bases; unmatched junction bases: 3. The CDR3 is 14 amino acids. CDR3 amino acids: CASSQSSGVDTQYF. CDR3 coding DNA: TGTGCCAGCAGCCAATCTAGCGGGGTTGATACGCAGTATTTT.

The chain recombines TRBV9 with TRBJ2-5, with D possibly TRBD2 on 6 matching bases. Between the trimmed V and J ends, which lost 6 bases and 2 bases, there was a span of 11 bases. Germline V gives CDR1 SGDLS, CDR2 YYNGEE. This CDR3 comprises 13 residues. The CDR3 region is CASTRGTQETQYF. In DNA form, the CDR3 reads TGTGCCAGCACCCGGGGGACGCAAGAGACCCAGTACTTC.

A note on this clone: Likely a read error: the CDR3 ends without its conserved phenylalanine or tryptophan. The V gene is TRBV6-5, the J gene TRBJ1-2, with a weak D call TRBD1 (5 bases). The CDR3 contains 13 residues. The germline V gene encodes CDR1 MNHEY and CDR2 SVGAGI. The V end was cut by 2 bases, the J end by 4 bases, with 8 bases between. Here the CDR3 DNA reads TGTGCCAGCAGTTACGCAGGGCCCTATGGCTACACCGTC. Translating it yields CASSYAGPYGYTV.

The chain recombines TRBV7-2 with TRBJ2-4; D may be TRBD1 (5 bases). V dropped 1 base and J dropped 16 bases, with 17 bases sitting between them. Germline V CDR1 and CDR2: SGHTA, FQGNSA. The CDR3 is 13 residues long. The CDR3 DNA is TGTGCCAGCAGCTTAGTAGGGGCAGAGAGTAAATACTTC. Protein: CASSLVGAESKYF.

This sequence joins TRBV30 and TRBJ1-2, with D tentatively TRBD1 (5 bases). V lost 5 bases, J lost 6 bases, and 19 bases lay in between. Per germline, CDR1 GTSNPN and CDR2 SVGIG (reference sequence). The CDR3 spans 14 residues. The CDR3 nucleotides are TGTGCCTGGGCTCCCTCGGGACTCGGGGATGGCTACACCTTC. Its protein is CAWAPSGLGDGYTF.

The J gene is TRBJ2-2, the V gene TRBV6-1; D is perhaps TRBD1 (8 bases). From germline, CDR1 is MNHNS and CDR2 SASEGT. V was clipped by 4 bases and J by 7 bases, with 13 bases between them. This CDR3 region has 14 residues. The CDR3 sequence is CASSAGGGGGELFF. The CDR3 DNA is TGTGCCAGCAGTGCAGGGGGCGGGGGCGGGGAGCTGTTTTTT.

The V call is TRBV6-5, the J call TRBJ1-4; D might be TRBD1 (5 bases). There are 15 residues in the CDR3. CDR1 and CDR2 from the germline V gene are MNHEY and SVGAGI. V was shortened by 4 bases and J by 2 bases, with 11 bases between the two germline ends. CDR3 sequence: CASSSIRVTNEKLFF. CDR3 DNA sequence: TGTGCCAGCAGTTCCATCAGGGTCACTAATGAAAAACTGTTTTTT.